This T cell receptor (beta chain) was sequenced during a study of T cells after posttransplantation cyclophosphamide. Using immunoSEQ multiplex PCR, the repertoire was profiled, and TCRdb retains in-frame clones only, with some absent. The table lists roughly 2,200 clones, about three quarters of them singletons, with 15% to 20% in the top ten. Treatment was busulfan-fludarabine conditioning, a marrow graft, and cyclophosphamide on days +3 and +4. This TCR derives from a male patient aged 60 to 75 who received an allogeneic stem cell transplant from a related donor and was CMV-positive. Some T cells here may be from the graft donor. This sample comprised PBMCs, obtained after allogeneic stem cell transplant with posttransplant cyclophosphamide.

CDR3 sequence (DNA): TGTGCCAGCACCACCGGGACAGAAGCTTTCTTT. Translated: CASTTGTEAFF. This rearrangement joins TRBV7-9 to TRBJ1-1, with D perhaps TRBD1 (6 bases). Trimming shortened V by 7 bases and J by 8 bases, and 11 bases separated the two germline ends. Germline V gene data show CDR1 as SEHNR and CDR2 as FQNEAQ (reference sequence). CDR3 length equals 11 residues.